The TCR beta chain described here comes from a study of graft-versus-host responses after intestinal transplantation. Generated by immunoSEQ multiplex PCR, the TCRdb table keeps only in-frame clones and is missing some. The sample records approximately 85,000 clones, about 93% being singletons. This clone was detected once. The antigen remains unidentified. Trimming left V 2 bases short and J 5 bases short, with 13 bases between. CDR1 is SGHAT, CDR2 FQNNGV, per germline. The CDR3 spans 15 residues. The chain uses TRBV11-2 and TRBJ2-1; possibly TRBD2 for D (5 bases). The TCR originated in a human donor who was the organ donor for an intestinal transplant. The starting material was unstimulated CD8+ T cells sorted from spleen or lymph node cells, obtained before transplant. CDR3 region: CASSLLSGSNNEQFF. The CDR3 DNA follows: TGTGCCAGCAGCTTACTCAGCGGCTCAAACAATGAGCAGTTCTTC. The whole variable domain, filled in from reference TRBV11-2 and TRBJ2-1, reads EAGVAQSPRYKIIEKRQSVAFWCNPISGHATLYWYQQILGQGPKLLIQFQNNGVVDDSQLPKDRFSAERLKGVDSTLKIQPAKLEDSAVYLCASSLLSGSNNEQFFGPGTRLTVL.